Following are 21 T cell receptor beta chains from one sample sequenced in a study of cytomegalovirus exposure and HLA in healthy donors. The PCR employed 60 Vbeta primers together with 13 Jbeta primers. The method was immunoSEQ multiplex PCR; TCRdb's version includes in-frame clones alone and lacks a portion of them. The data contain over 130,000 clones, 65% to 85% of them singletons. Sequencing input: PBMCs. These receptors all come from a man aged 50 to 59 in good health and CMV-seronegative.

As concerns this clone: Other DNA sequences in the same sample also yield this CDR3. The chain links TRBV7-3 to TRBJ2-5, with D perhaps matching TRBD2 (6 bases). V lost 2 bases and J lost 5, with 12 bases in between. The germline CDR1 and CDR2 sequences are SGHTA and FQGTGA. The CDR3 is made up of 14 amino acids. CDR3: CASSLYGAGETQYF. Here the CDR3 DNA reads TGTGCCAGCAGCTTATATGGCGCGGGGGAGACCCAGTACTTC. Full variable domain (remainder filled in from reference TRBV7-3 and TRBJ2-5): GAGVSQTPSNKVTEKGKYVELRCDPISGHTALYWYRQSLGQGPEFLIYFQGTGAADDSGLPNDRFFAVRPEGSVSTLKIQRTERGDSAVYLCASSLYGAGETQYFGPGTRLLVL.

This clone was found a few times. This chain connects TRBV19 to TRBJ2-3; 11 nucleotides agree with TRBD2. From germline, CDR1 is LNHDA and CDR2 SQIVND (reference sequence). The CDR3 consists of 13 residues. Losses at the gene ends were 5 bases for V and 8 bases for J; bases not matched to a gene: 3. The CDR3 reads CASSFGLAGTQYF. The CDR3 region has the DNA TGTGCCAGTAGTTTTGGACTAGCGGGTACGCAGTATTTT.

The gene calls are TRBV19 and TRBJ1-2, with TRBD1 matching 9 bases. CDR3 length equals 17 residues. Trimming at V came to 5 bases and at J to 5 bases, leaving 15 bases not matched to a gene. Germline CDR1 reads LNHDA; CDR2 reads SQIVND (reference sequence). As DNA, the CDR3 is TGTGCCAGTAGTGGCCGGGACAGGGAGACGCTTCGGTATGGCTACACCTTC. Its protein product is CASSGRDRETLRYGYTF. The full variable domain, its missing parts supplied by reference TRBV19 and TRBJ1-2, is DGGITQSPKYLFRKEGQNVTLSCEQNLNHDAMYWYRQDPGQGLRLIYYSQIVNDFQKGDIAEGYSVSREKKESFPLTVTSAQKNPTAFYLCASSGRDRETLRYGYTFGSGTRLTVV.

The chain links TRBV7-2 to TRBJ1-3; D may be TRBD1 (6 bases). The CDR3 has 14 residues. Germline lookup yields CDR1 SGHTA and CDR2 FQGNSA. The ends were cut back, 5 bases at V and 3 bases at J, with 11 bases in the middle. CDR3 sequence reads: CASSRGQFGNTIYF. The DNA of the CDR3 is TGTGCCAGCAGCCGGGGACAATTTGGAAACACCATATATTTT. The variable domain in full, with the rest retrieved from reference TRBV7-2 and TRBJ1-3, is GAGVSQSPSNKVTEKGKDVELRCDPISGHTALYWYRQSLGQGLEFLIYFQGNSAPDKSGLPSDRFSAERTGGSVSTLTIQRTQQEDSAVYLCASSRGQFGNTIYFGEGSWLTVV.

The V and J genes are TRBV28 and TRBJ1-2; TRBD1 might be the D (6 bases). This CDR3 is 15 amino acids long. Deletions cut 5 bases from V and 5 bases from J, with 18 bases between. Germline CDR1 and CDR2: MDHEN and SYDVKM. The CDR3 here is CASSPRQAPRYGYTF. Written as DNA, the CDR3 is TGTGCCAGCAGTCCCCGACAGGCCCCCAGATATGGCTACACCTTC.

This clone was detected only a few times. The chain links TRBV11-3 to TRBJ2-7; TRBD1 aligns across 7 bases. The germline gives CDR1 SGHNT, CDR2 YENEEA. This CDR3 spans 16 amino acids. J was trimmed by 4 bases and V by 5 bases; bases with no gene match: 14. In DNA form, the CDR3 reads TGTGCCAGCAGCCTATGGGACAGCCGGAACCTATACGAGCAGTACTTC. This sequence encodes CASSLWDSRNLYEQYF.

This clone was detected once. The chain is built from TRBV7-8 and TRBJ2-5; D is ambiguous. Germline assignment: CDR1 SGHVS and CDR2 FQNEAQ. V lost 0 bases to trimming and J lost 4 bases, with 9 bases between them. CDR3 length: 14 residues. CDR3 DNA sequence: TGTGCCAGCAGCTTAGCGCCTAGTTTAGAGACCCAGTACTTC. It specifies CASSLAPSLETQYF.

The V call is TRBV28, the J call TRBJ1-2; a possible D gene is TRBD1 (5 bases). V dropped 7 bases and J dropped 5 bases, with 11 bases sitting between them. Germline CDR1 is MDHEN and CDR2 is SYDVKM. This CDR3 is built from 12 residues. CDR3 residues: CASTGSVYGYTF. The CDR3 nucleotides read TGTGCCAGCACAGGGTCGGTTTATGGCTACACCTTC.

The chain's CDR3 is CASSIPGQRGHGYTF. The DNA of the CDR3 is TGTGCCAGCAGCATACCGGGACAGCGTGGCCATGGCTACACCTTC. V gene TRBV28 combines with J gene TRBJ1-2; TRBD1 aligns across 7 bases. Germline CDR1 MDHEN, CDR2 SYDVKM. This CDR3 is 15 amino acids long. V lost 6 bases and J lost 6; bases outside the gene matches: 13.

V and J are TRBV7-2 and TRBJ1-3; 7 bases are shared with TRBD1. V lost 2 bases, J lost 0 bases, and 4 bases stayed unmatched. Germline V lookup: CDR1 SGHTA, CDR2 FQGNSA. CDR3 size: 16 residues. DNA of the CDR3: TGTGCCAGCAGCTTACGACAGGGCCTCTCTGGAAACACCATATATTTT. It translates to CASSLRQGLSGNTIYF.

This clone appeared a single time. The chain links TRBV28 to TRBJ1-2, with 8 nucleotides matching TRBD1. This CDR3 is 15 amino acids long. Germline V gene lookup returns CDR1 MDHEN and CDR2 SYDVKM. V lost 5 bases, J lost 4 bases, and 9 bases stayed unmatched. DNA of the CDR3: TGTGCCAGCAGTCCGGCGACAGGGGTCTTCTATGGCTACACCTTC. Protein: CASSPATGVFYGYTF.

This clone was counted between two and nine times. The chain combines TRBV30 with TRBJ1-2; D gene ambiguous. The V gene lost 2 bases and the J gene lost 3 bases, with 7 bases spanning the gap. Germline CDR1 is GTSNPN and CDR2 is SVGIG (reference sequence). The CDR3 is 12 residues long. In DNA, the CDR3 is TGTGCCTGGAGTAGCATCTACTATGGCTACACCTTC. Translation gives CAWSSIYYGYTF. The entire variable domain, with the rest obtained from reference TRBV30 and TRBJ1-2, is as follows: SQTIHQWPATLVQPVGSPLSLECTVEGTSNPNLYWYRQAAGRGLQLLFYSVGIGQISSEVPQNLSASRPQDRQFILSSKKLLLSDSGFYLCAWSSIYYGYTFGSGTRLTVV.

The chain recombines TRBV7-2 with TRBJ1-2, with D unclear. There are 14 residues in the CDR3. CDR1 SGHTA and CDR2 FQGNSA come from the germline V gene. The ends were cut back, 3 bases at V and 6 bases at J, with 14 bases in the middle. The CDR3 loop is CASSFGYIANGYTF. The CDR3 nucleotides are TGTGCCAGCAGCTTTGGCTATATAGCCAATGGCTACACCTTC.

The gene calls are TRBV6-1 and TRBJ2-2, with D perhaps TRBD1 (6 bases). V lost 8 bases, J lost 7 bases, and 14 bases lay in between. Germline V gives CDR1 MNHNS, CDR2 SASEGT. The CDR3 consists of 13 residues. The CDR3 sequence is CASGRTVVGELFF. The CDR3 DNA sequence: TGTGCCAGCGGAAGGACAGTAGTCGGGGAGCTGTTTTTT.

The chain combines TRBV7-9 with TRBJ2-3; D is uncertain. The CDR3 loop spans 15 amino acids. Germline V gene sequence: CDR1 SEHNR, CDR2 FQNEAQ (reference sequence). V lost 7 bases to trimming and J lost 0 bases, with 14 bases between them. This CDR3 is CASTPFPVSTDTQYF. The CDR3 DNA reads TGTGCCAGCACTCCCTTCCCAGTGAGCACAGATACGCAGTATTTT.

This chain joins TRBV2 and TRBJ1-1; 8 nucleotides line up with TRBD1. Germline lookup yields CDR1 SNHLY and CDR2 FYNNEI. The CDR3 totals 14 residues. V shed 7 bases, J shed 1 base, and the junction held 5 bases outside the gene matches. CDR3 residues: CASTRDRRNTEAFF. CDR3 nucleotides: TGTGCCAGCACTAGGGACAGGAGGAACACTGAAGCTTTCTTT. Variable domain in full (rest from reference TRBV2 and TRBJ1-1): EPEVTQTPSHQVTQMGQEVILRCVPISNHLYFYWYRQILGQKVEFLVSFYNNEISEKSEIFDDQFSVERPDGSNFTLKIRSTKLEDSAMYFCASTRDRRNTEAFFGQGTRLTVV.

The chain couples TRBV5-1 to TRBJ1-2; 7 bases fit TRBD1. Germline trimming cut 7 bases from V and 8 bases from J; bases unmatched to any gene: 14. The CDR3 is made up of 14 amino acids. Germline CDR1 SGHRS, CDR2 YFSETQ. The CDR3 bases are TGCGCCAGCGGAAATCCGGGACAGTATGGGGGCTACACCTTC. Its protein product is CASGNPGQYGGYTF.

The chain combines TRBV7-9 with TRBJ2-2; no firm D call. The CDR3 contains 12 residues. V lost 7 bases and J lost 5, with 8 bases in between. Germline-derived CDR1 and CDR2 are SEHNR and FQNEAQ (reference sequence). The CDR3 spells CASTLGTGELFF. The CDR3 nucleotides are TGTGCCAGCACCCTCGGTACCGGGGAGCTGTTTTTT.

The chain employs TRBV19 and TRBJ1-2; 8 positions agree with TRBD1. V trimming: 4 bases; J trimming: 4 bases; junction bases outside the gene matches: 8. The germline V gene has CDR1 LNHDA and CDR2 SQIVND (reference sequence). The CDR3 loop spans 15 amino acids. As DNA, the CDR3 is TGTGCCAGTAGTAAAACAGGGGGGGCCTTCTATGGCTACACCTTC. This sequence encodes CASSKTGGAFYGYTF.

The rearrangement uses TRBV2 and TRBJ2-3, with 11 positions matching TRBD1. Per the germline V gene, CDR1 is SNHLY and CDR2 is FYNNEI. CDR3 length equals 15 residues. After removal of 5 bases from V and 1 base from J, the junction contained 2 bases not matched to a gene. The CDR3 DNA reads as TGTGCCAGCAGTCCGGGACAGGGGGGCACAGATACGCAGTATTTT. Translating gives CASSPGQGGTDTQYF. The full variable domain, with the rest looked up from reference TRBV2 and TRBJ2-3, is EPEVTQTPSHQVTQMGQEVILRCVPISNHLYFYWYRQILGQKVEFLVSFYNNEISEKSEIFDDQFSVERPDGSNFTLKIRSTKLEDSAMYFCASSPGQGGTDTQYFGPGTRLTVL.

The chain is built from TRBV1 and TRBJ2-6; TRBD1 reflects the table's D call only, with no check against the DNA. TRBV1 is flagged as a pseudogene. The CDR3 covers 19 residues. In DNA, the CDR3 is TGCACCAGCAGCCAAGACACGACAGGAGTATTATCTGGGGCCAACGTCCTGACTTTC. Protein product: CTSSQDTTGVLSGANVLTF.